The T cell receptor beta chain described here comes from a study of identifying expanded T cells in peripheral blood. Germline V lookup: CDR1 SGHTA, CDR2 FQGNSA. With 2 bases clipped from V and 5 bases from J, the junction kept 7 bases outside the gene matches. The CDR3 loop spans 15 amino acids. TCRdb's copy holds only in-frame clones and misses some; the assay was immunoSEQ multiplex PCR. Of about 94,000 clones in the sample, around 90% were seen once. The J gene is TRBJ2-5, the V gene TRBV7-2; 8 bases are shared with TRBD2. Sequenced: blood. This receptor was taken from a person between 18 and 70 years old in good health. CDR3: CASSLNGGGRETQYF. DNA of the CDR3: TGTGCCAGCAGCTTAAACGGGGGGGGTCGCGAGACCCAGTACTTC.